This T cell receptor beta chain was sequenced for a study of T cell responses to AZD1222 COVID-19 vaccine. Pooling covered second doses at about 4 or about 12 weeks. The assay was immunoSEQ multiplex PCR, and TCRdb's table has in-frame clones only and misses some. The data show about 93,000 clones, around 89% seen once. CDR3 length: 10 amino acids. V lost 6 bases and J lost 4, with 4 bases in between. Germline V CDR1 and CDR2: MDHEN, SYDVKM. In regard to this clone: As yet, its antigen is unknown.

Study findings and constraints: Spike-specific TCR depth and breadth grew after two AZD1222 doses. In the spike-specific TCR repertoire, nearly half reportedly target unmutated variant regions. Clonal diversity may have been underestimated in mostly white British donors.

V usage is TRBV28 and J usage is TRBJ2-7, with unresolved D. The source of this sequence is an adult who received the AZD1222 COVID-19 vaccine. Specimen: peripheral blood, collected 28 days after the second AZD1222 dose. The CDR3 DNA is TGTGCCAGCAGCAATTACGAGCAGTACTTC. Translating gives CASSNYEQYF.